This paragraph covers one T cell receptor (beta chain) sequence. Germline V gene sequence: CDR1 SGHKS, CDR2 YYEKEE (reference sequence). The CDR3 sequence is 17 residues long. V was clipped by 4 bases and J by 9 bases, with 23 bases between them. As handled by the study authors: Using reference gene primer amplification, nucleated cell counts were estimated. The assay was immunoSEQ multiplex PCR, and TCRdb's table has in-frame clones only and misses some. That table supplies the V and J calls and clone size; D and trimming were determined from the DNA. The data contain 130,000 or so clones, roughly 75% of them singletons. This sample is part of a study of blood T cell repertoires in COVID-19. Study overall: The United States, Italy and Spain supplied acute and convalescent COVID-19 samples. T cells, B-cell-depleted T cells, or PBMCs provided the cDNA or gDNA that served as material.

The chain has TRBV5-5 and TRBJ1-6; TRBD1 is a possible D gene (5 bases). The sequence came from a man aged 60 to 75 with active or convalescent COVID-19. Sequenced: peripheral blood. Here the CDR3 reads CASSPITGGGSPSPLHF. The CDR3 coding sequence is TGTGCCAGCAGCCCGATCACCGGGGGGGGGTCACCTTCACCCCTCCACTTT.